This T cell receptor beta chain was observed in a study of CD8 T cells in ankylosing spondylitis. General study findings and limits: What appeared characteristic of ankylosing spondylitis blood was a TCR beta motif of eight highly homologous variants.

This clonotype was seen many times. What it recognizes is unknown. The CDR3 is made up of 14 amino acids. V was trimmed by 0 bases and J by 9 bases, leaving 12 bases between them. Germline V gene data show CDR1 as MNHEY and CDR2 as SVGAGI. 5'-RACE, quantitative and with molecular barcodes, yielded the TCR beta libraries. TCRdb processed the 5' RACE reads anew with MiXCR; each CDR3 protein has one entry. The data hold 55,000 or so distinct CDR3 sequences, with 6.5% to 9% observed a single time. Sequencing was done on a sample of blood, either unsorted or a sorted T cell fraction (not recorded which). This TCR was recovered from a female donor with ankylosing spondylitis or in good health (not recorded which). The chain is built from TRBV6-5 and TRBJ1-3; D may be TRBD1 (5 bases). CDR3 loop: CASSYSAGWTTIYF. The CDR3 bases are TGTGCCAGCAGTTACTCGGCAGGGTGGACCACCATATATTTT.